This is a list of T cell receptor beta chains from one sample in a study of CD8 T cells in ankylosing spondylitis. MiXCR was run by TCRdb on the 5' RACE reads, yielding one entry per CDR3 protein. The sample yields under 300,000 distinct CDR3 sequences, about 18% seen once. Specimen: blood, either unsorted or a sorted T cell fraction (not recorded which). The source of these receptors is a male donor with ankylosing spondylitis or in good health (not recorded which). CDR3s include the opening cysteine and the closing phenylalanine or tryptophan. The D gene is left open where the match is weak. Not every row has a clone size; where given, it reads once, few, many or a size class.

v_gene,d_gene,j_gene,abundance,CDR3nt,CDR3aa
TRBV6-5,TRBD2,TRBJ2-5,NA,TGTGCCAGCAGTTACTCTGCCAGCGGGAGGGCCGGAGAGACCCAGTACTTC,CASSYSASGRAGETQYF
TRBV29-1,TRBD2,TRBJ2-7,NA,TGCAGCGTTGAGGCGGGAGGGCCCCACGAGCAGTACTTC,CSVEAGGPHEQYF
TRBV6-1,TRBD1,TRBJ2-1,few,TGTGCCAGCAGTACCACAGGGGACTCCTACAATGAGCAGTTCTTC,CASSTTGDSYNEQFF
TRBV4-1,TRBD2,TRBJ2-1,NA,TGCGCCAGCAGCCGAGGGACTAGCGGGACCCCCCATGAGCAGTTCTTC,CASSRGTSGTPHEQFF
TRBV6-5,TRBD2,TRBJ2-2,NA,TGTGCCAGCAGTTACAGCACTAGCGGCTACACCGGGGAGCTGTTTTTT,CASSYSTSGYTGELFF
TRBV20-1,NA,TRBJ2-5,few,TGCAGTGCTAGAGATTGGGCGGAGCAAGAGACCCAGTACTTC,CSARDWAEQETQYF
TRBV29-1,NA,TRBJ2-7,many,TGCAGCGTGGCGCCGGACAGTACCTACGAGCAGTACTTC,CSVAPDSTYEQYF
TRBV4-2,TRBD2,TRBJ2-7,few,TGTGCCAGCAGCCAAGATCTAGCGGGAGTTTCCCCCTACGAGCAGTACTTC,CASSQDLAGVSPYEQYF
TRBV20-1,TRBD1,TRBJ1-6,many,TGCAGTGCTCCAGATAGCGACAGGGGAAGTTCACCCCTCCACTTT,CSAPDSDRGSSPLHF
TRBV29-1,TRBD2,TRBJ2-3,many,TGCAGCGTTCGTGCGGGAGTGGGAGATACGCAGTATTTT,CSVRAGVGDTQYF
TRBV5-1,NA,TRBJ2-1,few,TGCGCCAGCAGCTTGGTTTTAGCTAGCCCGATTCCTAATGAGCAGTTCTTC,CASSLVLASPIPNEQFF
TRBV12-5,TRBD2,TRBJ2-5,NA,TGTGCTAGTGGTTTGGGAATAGCGGGAGGAGAAGAGACCCAGTACTTC,CASGLGIAGGEETQYF
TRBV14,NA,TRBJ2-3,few,TGTGCCAGCAGCCAGGGGACAACGCAGTATTTT,CASSQGTTQYF
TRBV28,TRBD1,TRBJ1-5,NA,TGTGCCAGCTTTGAACAGGGGTCGGGCAATCAGCCCCAGCATTTT,CASFEQGSGNQPQHF
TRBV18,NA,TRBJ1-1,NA,TGTGCCAGCTCACCTCCCGGGATCATGAACACTGAAGCTTTCTTT,CASSPPGIMNTEAFF
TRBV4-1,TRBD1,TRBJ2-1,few,TGCGCCAGCAGCCAAGACCATAGGACAGGGGTGGGCCAGTTCTTC,CASSQDHRTGVGQFF
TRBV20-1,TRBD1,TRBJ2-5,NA,TGCAGTGCTGGGGACAGATTCCAAGAGACCCAGTACTTC,CSAGDRFQETQYF
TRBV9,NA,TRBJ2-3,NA,TGTGCCAGCAGCTTCCCCTCGACCCCCCGGGAACCAGATACGCAGTATTTT,CASSFPSTPREPDTQYF
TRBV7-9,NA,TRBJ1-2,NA,TGTGCCAGCAGCTCCCCTGATACAGCACGACTAGCCTATGGCTACACCTTC,CASSSPDTARLAYGYTF
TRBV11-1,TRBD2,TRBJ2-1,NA,TGTGCCAGCAGCTCAAGGGCGGGACTAGCGGAACATTACAATGAGCAGTTCTTC,CASSSRAGLAEHYNEQFF
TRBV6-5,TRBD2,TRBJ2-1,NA,TGTGCCAGCAGTTGGGGACTAGGGTGGGTCAATGAGCAGTTCTTC,CASSWGLGWVNEQFF
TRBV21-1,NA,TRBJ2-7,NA,TGTGCCAGCAGCAAAGTAGGGTCTATCGACGAGCAGTACTTC,CASSKVGSIDEQYF
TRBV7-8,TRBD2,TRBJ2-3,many,TGTGCCAGCAGCTTATTCGGCGGGAGAGATACGCAGTATTTT,CASSLFGGRDTQYF
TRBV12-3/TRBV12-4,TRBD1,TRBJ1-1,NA,TGTGCCAGCAGTTTCACAGGGGGCATCACTGAAGCTTTCTTT,CASSFTGGITEAFF
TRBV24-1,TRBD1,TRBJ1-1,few,TGTGCCACCAGTGACGGACAGGGCTCGACTGAAGCTTTCTTT,CATSDGQGSTEAFF
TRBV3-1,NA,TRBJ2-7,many,TGTGCCAGCAGCCAAGATTTGGGACTGCTGACCTACGAGCAGTACTTC,CASSQDLGLLTYEQYF
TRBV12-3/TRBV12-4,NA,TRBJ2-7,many,TGTGCCAGCAGTCCCGGGGCGTGGGAGCAGTACTTC,CASSPGAWEQYF
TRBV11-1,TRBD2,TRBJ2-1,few,TGTGCCAGCAGCGACGGGACTAGCGGGAGGCCCTTATTCCACAATGAGCAGTTCTTC,CASSDGTSGRPLFHNEQFF
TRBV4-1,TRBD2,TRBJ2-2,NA,TGCGCCAGCAGCCAAGAGGATTCTAGCGGGACCGGGGAGCTGTTTTTT,CASSQEDSSGTGELFF
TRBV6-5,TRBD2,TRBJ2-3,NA,TGTGCCAGCAGTTACTCGGCCCCTGGGGTAGCGGGAGCAGGAGATACGCAGTATTTT,CASSYSAPGVAGAGDTQYF
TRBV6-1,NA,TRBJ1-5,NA,TGTGCCAGCAGCCTATGGAGGGGGGATCAGCCCCAGCATTTT,CASSLWRGDQPQHF
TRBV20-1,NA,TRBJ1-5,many,TGCAGTGCTAGCCTGTCTTCTTACAACAATCAGCCCCAGCATTTT,CSASLSSYNNQPQHF
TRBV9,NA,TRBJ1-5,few,TGTGCCAGCAGTACCGAGCCCAATCAGCCCCAGCATTTT,CASSTEPNQPQHF
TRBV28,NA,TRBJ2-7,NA,TGTGCCAGCAGTATTCGACAGGCGGCAGACTACGAGCAGTACTTC,CASSIRQAADYEQYF
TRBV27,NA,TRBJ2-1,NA,TGTGCCAGCAGTTTTTACGGGGGCGATGAGCAGTTCTTC,CASSFYGGDEQFF
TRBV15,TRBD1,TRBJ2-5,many,TGTGCCACCAGCAGAGTCCCGGGACAGCAAGAGACCCAGTACTTC,CATSRVPGQQETQYF
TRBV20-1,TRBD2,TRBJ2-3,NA,TGCAGTGCTAGAGGACTAGCGGAACGCACAGATACGCAGTATTTT,CSARGLAERTDTQYF
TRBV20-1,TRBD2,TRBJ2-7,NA,TGCAGTGCTAACCCGGGACTAGCGGGAACGTACGAGCAGTACTTC,CSANPGLAGTYEQYF
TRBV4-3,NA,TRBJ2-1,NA,TGCGCCAGCAGCCAAGACTCGACAGGACTCTACAATGAGCAGTTCTTC,CASSQDSTGLYNEQFF
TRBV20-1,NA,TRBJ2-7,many,TGCAGTGCTAGAGGGCCCCTCGGAGGGTACGAGCAGTACTTC,CSARGPLGGYEQYF
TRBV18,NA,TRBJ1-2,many,TGTGCCAGCTCACCAAAACGAACGTTTGGCTACACCTTC,CASSPKRTFGYTF
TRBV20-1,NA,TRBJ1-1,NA,TGCAGTGCCCCGAACACTGAAGCTTTCTTT,CSAPNTEAFF
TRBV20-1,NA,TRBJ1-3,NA,TGCAGTGCTAGAGATTTTGGCACAGGGAGTGGAAACACCATATATTTT,CSARDFGTGSGNTIYF
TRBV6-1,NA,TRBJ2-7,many,TGTGCCAGCAGTCTGGAGGGGTCTGCCTACGAGCAGTACTTC,CASSLEGSAYEQYF
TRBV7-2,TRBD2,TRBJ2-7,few,TGTGCCAGCAGCTTGGAGACTAGCGGGGGTGTGGAGCAGTACTTC,CASSLETSGGVEQYF
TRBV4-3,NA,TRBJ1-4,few,TGCGCCAGCAGCCAAGATCGCCCTCCTGGGGATGAAAAACTGTTTTTT,CASSQDRPPGDEKLFF